Each of the 3 T cell receptor beta chains below was sequenced from the same sample in a study of blood T cell repertoires in COVID-19. Clones were read by immunoSEQ multiplex PCR, and TCRdb kept only the in-frame ones, dropping some. The sample lists about 40,000 clones; almost 95% were seen once. The specimen sequenced was peripheral blood. The receptors here all came from a man aged 45-65 years with active COVID-19.

The chain joins TRBV14 to TRBJ2-7; TRBD1 matches 12 bases. In germline, CDR1 is SGHDN, CDR2 FVKESK. The CDR3 spans 16 residues. The V gene end was trimmed by 6 bases and the J gene end by 6 bases; junction bases not matched to a gene: 12. As DNA, the CDR3 is TGTGCCAGCAGTCTTCACCCCGGGACAGGGGGCTTCGAGCAGTACTTC. Residues: CASSLHPGTGGFEQYF.

The rearrangement joins TRBV19 to TRBJ2-2, with TRBD1 matching 7 bases. Germline loops: CDR1 LNHDA, CDR2 SQIVND (reference sequence). CDR3 length: 14 residues. After removal of 7 bases from V and 3 bases from J, the junction contained 5 bases not matched to a gene. The CDR3 coding sequence is TGTGCCAGTATGAGGCAGGGGGACACCGGGGAGCTGTTTTTT. Translated: CASMRQGDTGELFF.

V gene TRBV7-2 combines with J gene TRBJ2-2; D call uncertain. Germline CDR1 is SGHTA and CDR2 is FQGNSA. The CDR3 spans 13 residues. The V gene lost 5 bases and the J gene lost 4 bases, with 8 bases spanning the gap. CDR3 coding DNA: TGTGCCAGCAGCCTTGTGCGCACCGGGGAGCTGTTTTTT. It yields the protein CASSLVRTGELFF.